This is a list of T cell receptor beta chains from one sample in a study of shared clonotypes between healthy human individuals. Some clones are missing from TCRdb's copy, which holds only in-frame ones; the method was immunoSEQ multiplex PCR. The sample comprises approximately 500,000 clones, approximately 82% of which are singletons, and around 11% rests with the top ten. The sequencing input was PBMCs. These receptors all stem from a woman aged 40-49 years in good health. Some clones in this sample may be carry-over from other donors' samples. Each CDR3 is given with its conserved first and last residue. A D gene is named only where the DNA matches it firmly. Clone size is not always given. Where it is, it says once, few, many or a class for expanded clones.

CDR3	DNA	D	J	size	V
CASSQDLGTDTQYF	TGCGCCAGCAGCCAAGATCTGGGCACAGATACGCAGTATTTT	NA	TRBJ2-3	once	TRBV4-3
CASSQGVIYRAGFEQYF	TGCGCCAGCAGCCAAGGTGTAATCTATCGCGCAGGATTCGAGCAGTACTTC	NA	TRBJ2-7	NA	TRBV4-1
CASSLDSGGYNEQFF	TGTGCCAGCAGCTTGGATAGCGGGGGATACAATGAGCAGTTCTTC	TRBD2	TRBJ2-1	NA	TRBV7-3
CASSLDRGNGELFF	TGTGCCAGCAGCTTGGACAGGGGGAACGGGGAGCTGTTTTTT	TRBD1	TRBJ2-2	NA	TRBV5-4
CASSLGTTIQETQYF	TGTGCCAGCAGCTTAGGAACCACGATCCAAGAGACCCAGTACTTC	NA	TRBJ2-5	NA	TRBV7-8
CASSSEGNGYTF	TGTGCCAGCAGCTCAGAGGGTAATGGCTACACCTTC	NA	TRBJ1-2	few	TRBV11-2
CASSPVETRTGELFF	TGTGCCAGTAGTCCCGTGGAGACTCGTACCGGGGAGCTGTTTTTT	NA	TRBJ2-2	NA	TRBV19
CASSLGGGSNTEAFF	TGTGCCAGCAGCTTAGGCGGAGGGAGCAACACTGAAGCTTTCTTT	NA	TRBJ1-1	NA	TRBV7-3
CAWSKGYSNQPQHF	TGTGCCTGGAGTAAGGGGTATAGCAATCAGCCCCAGCATTTT	NA	TRBJ1-5	NA	TRBV30
CASSLIVGETQYF	TGTGCCAGCAGTTTAATTGTAGGGGAGACCCAGTACTTC	NA	TRBJ2-5	NA	TRBV27
CAWSVLGTGDYTF	TGTGCCTGGAGTGTACTAGGGACAGGCGACTACACCTTC	TRBD1	TRBJ1-2	few	TRBV30
CASSPGQLHYGYTF	TGTGCCAGCAGCCCTGGACAGCTCCACTATGGCTACACCTTC	NA	TRBJ1-2	few	TRBV27
CASSPWDRGYGFF	TGTGCCAGCAGTCCGTGGGACAGGGGCTATGGGTTCTTT	TRBD1	TRBJ1-1	NA	TRBV6-1
CASSVGRGRAGNTQYF	TGTGCCAGCAGCGTAGGTCGCGGGAGGGCCGGGAATACGCAGTATTTT	TRBD2	TRBJ2-3	NA	TRBV9
CASSLAGYYNEQFF	TGTGCCAGCAGCCTAGCGGGCTACTACAATGAGCAGTTCTTC	TRBD2	TRBJ2-1	NA	TRBV11-3
CASSLGQGENQPQHF	TGCGCCAGCAGCTTGGGACAGGGAGAAAATCAGCCCCAGCATTTT	TRBD1	TRBJ1-5	few	TRBV5-1
CASSLEMGISGNTIYF	TGTGCCAGCAGTTTGGAAATGGGGATCTCTGGAAACACCATATATTTT	NA	TRBJ1-3	NA	TRBV28
CASSPRGRVTYEQYF	TGTGCCAGCAGTCCCAGGGGGCGAGTGACCTACGAGCAGTACTTC	TRBD1	TRBJ2-7	NA	TRBV7-2
CASSQPTVRSTDTQYF	TGTGCCAGCAGCCAACCTACAGTACGTAGCACAGATACGCAGTATTTT	NA	TRBJ2-3	NA	TRBV5-4
CASSFVAEPIPYEQFF	TGCGCCAGCAGCTTTGTAGCGGAGCCCATCCCCTATGAGCAGTTCTTC	NA	TRBJ2-1	NA	TRBV5-1
CASSRGTSGKEETQYF	TGTGCCAGCAGTCGTGGGACTAGCGGGAAGGAAGAGACCCAGTACTTC	TRBD2	TRBJ2-5	NA	TRBV28
CSVEVASGTGELFF	TGCAGCGTTGAGGTGGCGTCGGGCACCGGGGAGCTGTTTTTT	NA	TRBJ2-2	NA	TRBV29-1
CASSFWGNTEAFF	TGTGCCAGCAGCTTTTGGGGGAACACTGAAGCTTTCTTT	NA	TRBJ1-1	many	TRBV7-9
CASRKGNGNTEAFF	TGCGCCAGCCGGAAGGGGAATGGGAACACTGAAGCTTTCTTT	NA	TRBJ1-1	few	TRBV5-1